This T cell receptor (beta chain) originates from a study of regulatory T cells in long-lasting Graves disease (dated by TCRdb to the early 2020s). Concerning the study at large: Patients with newly diagnosed Graves' disease had been on antithyroid drugs for under 3 months. The study was registered as a clinical trial and conducted in China. Peripheral blood TCR sequencing and RNA sequencing compared persistent Graves' disease patients with newly diagnosed Graves' disease patients. A total of about 35 samples underwent TCR sequencing, from around 13 patients with persistent Graves' disease and 20 or so patients with newly diagnosed Graves' disease.

Receptor libraries were prepared by multiplex PCR. Sequencing was carried out with an Illumina HiSeq 4000. TCR beta libraries were built with iRepertoire HTBI primers and Arm-PCR amplification of CDR3 regions. Before sequencing, the PCR products went through gel purification. Turning to the authors' computational methods: A total of 62 TRBV and 14 TRBJ segments were identified across samples and were used for gene usage analysis of CDR3 amino acid clonotypes. Filtered high-quality paired reads were merged into contigs using COPE and FqMerger. Contigs were aligned with BLAST to IMGT TRBV, TRBD and TRBJ reference genes, and CDR3 was defined per IMGT. Clonotypes above 0.1% frequency were classified as highly expanded clones. Shannon entropy served as the measure of repertoire diversity, while the Gini coefficient captured V-J evenness. Public clonotypes were defined as clonotypes shared by more than one individual. The public sequencing data were trimmed at Q25 with fastp and processed into clonotypes with MiXCR by TCRdb, which kept only in-frame beta chains. Duplicate CDR3 protein sequences are folded into a single record with the most common DNA and genes. TCRdb's processing, not the authors', yielded these V and J calls. The sample profile shows around 500,000 distinct CDR3 sequences; more than 15% of them were found once. Roughly 25% of the sample belongs to the ten largest clones.

Per the germline V gene (reference sequence), DFQATT is the CDR1 and SNEGSKA is the CDR2. There are 13 amino acids in the CDR3, from cysteine to phenylalanine inclusive. The CDR3 DNA has 39 bases and is translated from base 1. General study outcomes and caveats: Compared with newly diagnosed patients, persistent Graves' disease patients had lower TCR Shannon entropy and fewer highly expanded clones, which suggests clonal expansion. Sequencing and analysis were limited to the TCR beta chain. Patients with persistent disease shared more public clonotypes (around 2,700) than newly diagnosed patients did (966). Peripheral blood alone was examined, since thyroid tissue, which constituted the primary lesion, could not be accessed. The authors noted that the small sample size was a limitation that may lower accuracy. Persistent disease showed preferential use of TRBV28, TRBJ1-2 and TRBJ2-5, whereas newly diagnosed disease favored TRBV20-1 and TRBJ2-1.

The time point tag for this specimen amounts to: newly diagnosed GD, antithyroid drugs for less than 3 months. RNA was extracted from PBMCs in TRIzol for both TCR sequencing and RNA sequencing. Graves' disease was diagnosed according to American Thyroid Association guidelines. Recruitment of patients was carried out at an endocrinology department in Xi'an, China. Each patient gave 7.5 to 10 milliliters of peripheral blood, collected in an EDTA anticoagulant tube. Ficoll Paque Plus density gradient separation was used to isolate PBMCs, and no further T cell sorting was performed. An Agilent 2100 Bioanalyzer and agarose gel were used to check RNA quality, and a NanoDrop 2000 was used to measure RNA concentration. As to this clonotype: Which antigen it targets is not known. No much larger clone exists at a distance of one base, and base qualities are not known.

These same data were also listed under a study on T cells in Graves' hyperthyroidism and ophthalmopathy. Drawing on the second study: Graves' hyperthyroidism was defined as stable when no progression to ophthalmopathy occurred over 18 months of follow-up. Hyperthyroidism patients were newly diagnosed, had a disease duration of under 2 months, and were aged 18 to 65 years. Any patient with an uncontrolled infection, another autoimmune disease, pregnancy or lactation was excluded. Diagnoses were established on the basis of clinical symptoms, serum thyroxine and TRAb, thyroid ultrasound, and orbital computed tomography. For the first round of RT-PCR on the TCR CDR3, the HTBI primer set was used together with the Qiagen OneStep RT-PCR kit. Most expanded thyroid clonotypes (frequency above 0.001) were also found in blood, which suggests that blood repertoires may mirror thyroid immune responses. In cross-validation, a model built on a 13 V-J signature told ophthalmopathy apart from stable hyperthyroidism with about 90% sensitivity and 81% to 82% specificity, and in testing the same model reached 80%/75%. In validation, the model predicted progression to ophthalmopathy with over 65% sensitivity and approximately 72% specificity, a median of around six months before onset. To identify TCR V-J signatures that set the groups apart, the researchers used a discovery cohort of 90 to 100 patients, made up of roughly 40 with Graves' ophthalmopathy and approximately 57 with stable Graves' hyperthyroidism. Prospective prediction of ophthalmopathy was tested in an independent validation cohort of some 19 hyperthyroidism patients and some 17 patients who later progressed to ophthalmopathy. The 90 to 100 discovery patients were randomly divided into training and test sets at a 7:3 ratio. In six Graves' hyperthyroidism patients, the study also compared T-cell repertoires from thyroid tissue with T-cell repertoires from blood. Following sampling, methimazole starting at 30 mg daily was given to hyperthyroidism patients, and high-dose intravenous methylprednisolone was given to ophthalmopathy patients. A second multiplex PCR round built the libraries, followed by size selection and purification. The libraries were sequenced on an Illumina HiSeq2000 using paired-end 100 bp reads. SOAPnuke was used to process the raw data, with reads discarded if the reads contained adapters or uncalled bases, had a mean Phred below 15, or lacked an exact constant-primer or identifier match. High-quality paired reads were merged using COPE v1.2.5, and each unique nucleotide sequence was defined as a clonotype. MiTCR v1.1 was used to align the clonotypes against IMGT TRBV, TRBD and TRBJ reference segments. Analysis was restricted to V-J combinations with a frequency above 0.0001, which covered 98% to 99.2% of repertoires. The TCS score was defined as the ratio of F50 (clonal expansion) to E x V (chaos), calculated using BLOSUM62-based TCRdist between CDR3 peptides within each V-J. Welch's t-statistics and random forest reduced fewer than 550 V-J features to 13, which were used in a naive Bayes classifier (R e1071). Sample size was not statistically predetermined, and investigators were not blinded to group allocation. According to the paper, TCR Vbeta CDR3 sequencing was carried out on 135 peripheral blood samples, which came from fewer than 50 ophthalmopathy, 80 or so hyperthyroidism and approximately 17 progressor patients.

Sequencing used peripheral blood mononuclear cells (PBMCs), obtained at new diagnosis, from a patient treated with antithyroid drugs. The V and J segments used are TRBV20-1 and TRBJ2-1, with the identity of the D gene unclear. Gene TRBJ2-5 matches the end of the DNA better, so the J call may be wrong. The sequence came from a woman aged 35-65 years with Graves disease. Donor details come from another sample of the same person, matched by shared clones. The sequenced DNA is TGCAGTGCTAGCGTACGAGCTTCTGAGACCCAGTACTTC. This is translated as CSASVRASETQYF.